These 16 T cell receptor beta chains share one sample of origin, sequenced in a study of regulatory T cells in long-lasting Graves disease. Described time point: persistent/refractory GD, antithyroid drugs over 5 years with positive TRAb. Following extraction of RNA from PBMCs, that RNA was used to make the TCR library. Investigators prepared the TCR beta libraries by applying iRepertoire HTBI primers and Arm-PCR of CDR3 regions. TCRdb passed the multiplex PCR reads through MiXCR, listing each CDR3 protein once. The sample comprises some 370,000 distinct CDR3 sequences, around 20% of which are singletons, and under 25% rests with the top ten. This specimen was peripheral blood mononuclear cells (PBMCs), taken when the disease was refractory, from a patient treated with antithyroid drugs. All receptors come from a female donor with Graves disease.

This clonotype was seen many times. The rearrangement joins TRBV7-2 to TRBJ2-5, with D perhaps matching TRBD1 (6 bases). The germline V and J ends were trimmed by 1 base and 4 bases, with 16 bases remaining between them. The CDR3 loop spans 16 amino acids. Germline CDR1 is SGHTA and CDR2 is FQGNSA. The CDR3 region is CASSLVGRGDGETQYF. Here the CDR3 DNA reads TGTGCCAGCAGCTTAGTGGGCAGGGGAGATGGAGAGACCCAGTACTTC.

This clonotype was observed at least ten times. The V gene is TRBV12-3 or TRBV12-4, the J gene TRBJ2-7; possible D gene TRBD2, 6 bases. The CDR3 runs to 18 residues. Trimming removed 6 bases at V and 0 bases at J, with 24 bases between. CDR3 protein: CASSQKEGEAVFSYEQYF. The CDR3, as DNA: TGTGCCAGCAGCCAGAAGGAGGGAGAGGCGGTTTTCTCCTACGAGCAGTACTTC.

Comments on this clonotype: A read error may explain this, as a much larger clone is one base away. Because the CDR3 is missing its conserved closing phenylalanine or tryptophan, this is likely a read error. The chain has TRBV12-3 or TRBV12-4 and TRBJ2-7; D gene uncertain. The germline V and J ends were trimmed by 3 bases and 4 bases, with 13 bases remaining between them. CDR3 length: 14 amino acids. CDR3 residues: CASSFGVVLYEQYL. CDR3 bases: TGTGCCAGCAGTTTCGGCGTAGTTCTGTACGAGCAGTACCTC.

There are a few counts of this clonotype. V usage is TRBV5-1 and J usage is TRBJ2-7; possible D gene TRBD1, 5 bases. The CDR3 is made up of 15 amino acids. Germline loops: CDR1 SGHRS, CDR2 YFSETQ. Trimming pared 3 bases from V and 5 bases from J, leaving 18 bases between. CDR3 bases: TGCGCCAGCAGCTCGTCCAGGGTTGGTTGGGACGAGCAGTACTTC. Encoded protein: CASSSSRVGWDEQYF.

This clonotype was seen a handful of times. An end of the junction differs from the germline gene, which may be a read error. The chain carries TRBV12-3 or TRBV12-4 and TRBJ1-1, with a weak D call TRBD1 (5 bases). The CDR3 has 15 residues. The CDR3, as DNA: TGTGCCGGCAGTTTGGGGGTTGGGAGGAACACTGAAGCTTTCTTT. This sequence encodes CAGSLGVGRNTEAFF.

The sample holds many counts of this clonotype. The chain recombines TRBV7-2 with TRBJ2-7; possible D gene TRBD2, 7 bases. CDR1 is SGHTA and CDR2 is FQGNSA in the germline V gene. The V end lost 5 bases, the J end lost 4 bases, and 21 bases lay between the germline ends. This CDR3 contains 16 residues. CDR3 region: CASSPEGGPMGYEQYF. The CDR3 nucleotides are TGTGCCAGCAGCCCCGAGGGGGGGCCGATGGGATACGAGCAGTACTTC.

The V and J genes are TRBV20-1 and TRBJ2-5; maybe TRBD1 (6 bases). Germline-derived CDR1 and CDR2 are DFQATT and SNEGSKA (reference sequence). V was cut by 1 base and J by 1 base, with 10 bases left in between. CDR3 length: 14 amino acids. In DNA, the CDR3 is TGCAGTGCTAGAGGGTCCAGGGGCCAAGAGACCCAGTACTTC. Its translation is CSARGSRGQETQYF.

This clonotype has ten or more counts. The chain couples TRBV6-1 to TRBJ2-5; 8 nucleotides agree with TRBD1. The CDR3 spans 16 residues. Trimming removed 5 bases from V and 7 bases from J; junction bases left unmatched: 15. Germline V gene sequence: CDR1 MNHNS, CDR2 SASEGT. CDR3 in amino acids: CASSHGTGSARGTQYF. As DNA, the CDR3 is TGTGCCAGCAGTCACGGGACAGGCTCCGCCCGTGGGACCCAGTACTTC.

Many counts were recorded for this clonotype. The CDR3: CASSEAGLAGEQFF. In DNA, the CDR3 is TGTGCCAGCAGTGAAGCGGGACTAGCGGGAGAGCAGTTCTTC. The chain joins TRBV2 to TRBJ2-1; 13 bases fit TRBD2. The CDR3 runs to 14 residues. Trimming cost V 0 bases and J 10 bases; bases outside gene matches: 0. Looked up from germline, CDR1 is SNHLY and CDR2 is FYNNEI.

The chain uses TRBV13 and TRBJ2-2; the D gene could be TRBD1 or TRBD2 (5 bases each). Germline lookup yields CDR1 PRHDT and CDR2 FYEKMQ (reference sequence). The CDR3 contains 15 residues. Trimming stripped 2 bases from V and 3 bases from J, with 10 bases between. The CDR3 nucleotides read TGTGCCAGCAGCTTACAGGGAGTCGACACCGGGGAGCTGTTTTTT. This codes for CASSLQGVDTGELFF.

The CDR3 reads CSARGGINEQFF. For the CDR3, the DNA is TGCAGTGCTAGGGGAGGGATCAATGAGCAGTTCTTC. The rearrangement uses TRBV20-1 and TRBJ2-1, with 7 bases identical to TRBD2. J lost 6 bases, V lost 3 bases, and 2 bases had no gene match. This CDR3 is 12 amino acids long. Germline CDR1 and CDR2: DFQATT and SNEGSKA (reference sequence).

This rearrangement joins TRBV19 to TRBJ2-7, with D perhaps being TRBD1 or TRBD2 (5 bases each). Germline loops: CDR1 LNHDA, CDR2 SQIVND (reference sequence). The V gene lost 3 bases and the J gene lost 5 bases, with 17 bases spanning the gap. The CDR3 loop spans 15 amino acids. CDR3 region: CASSILGVSPNEQYF. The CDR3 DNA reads TGTGCCAGTAGTATCCTGGGGGTGTCGCCTAACGAGCAGTACTTC.

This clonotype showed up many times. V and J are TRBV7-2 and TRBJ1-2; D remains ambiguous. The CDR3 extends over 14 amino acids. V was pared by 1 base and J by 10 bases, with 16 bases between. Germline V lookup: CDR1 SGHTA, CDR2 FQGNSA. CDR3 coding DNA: TGTGCCAGCAGCTTAGAACAGACCCTCCCTCACTACACCTTC. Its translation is CASSLEQTLPHYTF.

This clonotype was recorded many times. DNA of the CDR3: TGCGCCAGCAGCTTCAGGACAGGGTTGGAGGAGCAGTACTTC. This encodes CASSFRTGLEEQYF. The chain is built from TRBV5-1 and TRBJ2-7; 8 bases line up with TRBD1. CDR1 SGHRS and CDR2 YFSETQ come from the germline V gene. J lost 7 bases, V lost 2 bases, and 8 bases had no gene match. The CDR3 runs to 14 residues.

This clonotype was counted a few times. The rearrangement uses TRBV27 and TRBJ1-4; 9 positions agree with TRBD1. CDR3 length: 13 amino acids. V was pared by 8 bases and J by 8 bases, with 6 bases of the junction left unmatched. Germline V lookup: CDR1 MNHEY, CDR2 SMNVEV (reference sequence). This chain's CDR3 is CASRDRATEKLFF. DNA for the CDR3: TGTGCCAGCCGGGACAGGGCGACAGAAAAACTGTTTTTT.

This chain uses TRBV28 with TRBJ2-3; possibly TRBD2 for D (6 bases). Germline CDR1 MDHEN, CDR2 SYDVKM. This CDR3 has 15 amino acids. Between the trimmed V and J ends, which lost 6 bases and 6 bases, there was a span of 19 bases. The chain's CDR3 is CASSILMPREDTQYF. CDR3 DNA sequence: TGTGCCAGCAGCATACTAATGCCTCGGGAGGATACGCAGTATTTT.